The clone carrying this T cell receptor (beta chain) was found many times. The data were obtained in a study of T cells in Graves' hyperthyroidism and ophthalmopathy. RNA transcripts gave rise to amplified TCR beta CDR3 regions. Using the HTBI primer set, a first-round RT-PCR was run on the TCR CDR3. TCRdb processed the multiplex PCR reads anew with MiXCR; each CDR3 protein has one entry. The table records 480,000 or so distinct CDR3 sequences, around 43% of them present only once. Looked up from germline, CDR1 is SGHVS and CDR2 is FQNEAQ. The V and J ends lost 7 bases and 4 bases respectively, with 16 bases between them. The CDR3 sequence is 14 residues long.

The chain couples TRBV7-8 to TRBJ1-2; no reliable D call. Sequencing was performed on peripheral blood or thyroid tissue (not recorded which). This TCR was sampled from an adult woman with Graves' disease, either hyperthyroidism or ophthalmopathy (not recorded which). The CDR3 region is CASTPRRVSYGYTF. The CDR3 DNA follows: TGTGCCAGCACCCCCAGGAGGGTTAGCTATGGCTACACCTTC.